These 13 T cell receptor beta chains share one sample of origin, sequenced in a study of blood T cell repertoires in COVID-19. Assay used: immunoSEQ multiplex PCR; TCRdb lists only in-frame clones, some missing. Among about 14,000 clones, 90% were seen once, and the ten largest hold over 7.5%. The sample comprised peripheral blood. The origin of the receptors is a human donor in a cohort sampled during active COVID-19.

The chain recombines TRBV19 with TRBJ2-5; 12 positions match TRBD1. J was trimmed by 4 bases and V by 6 bases; bases with no gene match: 6. Germline V gene lookup returns CDR1 LNHDA and CDR2 SQIVND (reference sequence). The CDR3 consists of 15 residues. In DNA form, the CDR3 reads TGTGCCAGTAGAAGTCCGGGACAGGGGGCAGAGACCCAGTACTTC. The encoded protein is CASRSPGQGAETQYF. The full variable domain, rest sourced from reference TRBV19 and TRBJ2-5, is DGGITQSPKYLFRKEGQNVTLSCEQNLNHDAMYWYRQDPGQGLRLIYYSQIVNDFQKGDIAEGYSVSREKKESFPLTVTSAQKNPTAFYLCASRSPGQGAETQYFGPGTRLLVL.

The rearrangement joins TRBV18 to TRBJ1-1; D not certain. Trimming shortened V by 3 bases and J by 7 bases, and 12 bases separated the two germline ends. The length of the CDR3 is 13 residues. Germline V gene data show CDR1 as KGHSH and CDR2 as LQKENI. CDR3 DNA: TGTGCCAGCTCACCGACATCCGGCAGTGAAGCTTTCTTT. This translates into CASSPTSGSEAFF.

This clone was observed a handful of times. V and J are TRBV19 and TRBJ1-5, with 8 bases that match TRBD1. The germline V gene encodes CDR1 LNHDA and CDR2 SQIVND (reference sequence). The CDR3 extends over 15 amino acids. Trimming cost V 7 bases and J 2 bases; bases outside gene matches: 7. The CDR3 bases are TGTGCCAGTAACGACAGGGGATCGGGCAATCAGCCCCAGCATTTT. Translating it yields CASNDRGSGNQPQHF. Supplemented by reference TRBV19 and TRBJ1-5, the full variable domain reads DGGITQSPKYLFRKEGQNVTLSCEQNLNHDAMYWYRQDPGQGLRLIYYSQIVNDFQKGDIAEGYSVSREKKESFPLTVTSAQKNPTAFYLCASNDRGSGNQPQHFGDGTRLSIL.

The CDR3 DNA follows: TGTGCCAGCTCAAAGGGGACAGGGGAAGCTAATGAAAAACTGTTTTTT. Translating gives CASSKGTGEANEKLFF. The gene calls are TRBV7-8 and TRBJ1-4, with 10 nucleotides matching TRBD1. This CDR3 contains 16 residues. V lost 8 bases and J lost 3; bases outside the gene matches: 9. Germline V gene sequence: CDR1 SGHVS, CDR2 FQNEAQ.

J is TRBJ2-7 and V is TRBV2; D gene ambiguous. This CDR3 has 13 amino acids. The germline V gene has CDR1 SNHLY and CDR2 FYNNEI. The V end was cut by 7 bases, the J end by 0 bases, with 10 bases between. The DNA of the CDR3 is TGTGCCAGCACGCGGTCCGACTCCTACGAGCAGTACTTC. Amino acids: CASTRSDSYEQYF.

The chain combines TRBV28 with TRBJ2-1, with 7 bases that match TRBD2. Germline V gene data show CDR1 as MDHEN and CDR2 as SYDVKM. The CDR3 length is 17 residues. V trimming: 2 bases; J trimming: 6 bases; junction bases outside the gene matches: 13. CDR3 loop: CASSLTPLAGVGNEQFF. The CDR3 nucleotides are TGTGCCAGCAGTTTAACCCCCCTGGCGGGGGTGGGCAATGAGCAGTTCTTC.

CDR3 protein: CASSLRRGIRNNEQFF. The DNA of the CDR3 is TGTGCCAGCAGCTTACGTAGGGGAATCCGAAACAATGAGCAGTTCTTC. The rearrangement joins TRBV7-2 to TRBJ2-1; maybe TRBD1 (5 bases). In germline, CDR1 is SGHTA, CDR2 FQGNSA. The CDR3 is 16 amino acids. Trimming removed 2 bases from V and 5 bases from J, with 16 bases in between. The full variable domain, in which reference TRBV7-2 and TRBJ2-1 provide the parts outside the CDR3, is GAGVSQSPSNKVTEKGKDVELRCDPISGHTALYWYRQSLGQGLEFLIYFQGNSAPDKSGLPSDRFSAERTGGSVSTLTIQRTQQEDSAVYLCASSLRRGIRNNEQFFGPGTRLTVL.

The chain links TRBV3-1 (or the pseudogene TRBV3-2) to TRBJ2-5; tentative D call: TRBD1 (7 bases). This CDR3 is built from 14 residues. Germline V gene sequence: CDR1 LGHDT, CDR2 YNNKEL (reference sequence). V lost 8 bases, J lost 0 bases, and 13 bases lay in between. The CDR3 spells CASARGDYQETQYF. CDR3 nucleotides: TGTGCCAGCGCCAGGGGGGACTACCAAGAGACCCAGTACTTC.

The chain couples TRBV30 to TRBJ2-7, with a possible D match to TRBD2 (6 bases). V was clipped by 3 bases and J by 2 bases, with 20 bases between them. The CDR3 has 16 amino acids. Germline V gives CDR1 GTSNPN, CDR2 SVGIG (reference sequence). CDR3 DNA: TGTGCCTGGAGAGCGAGAGGAGGGCAGGCGACCTACGAGCAGTACTTC. Its protein product is CAWRARGGQATYEQYF.

The rearrangement uses TRBV7-9 and TRBJ1-2; D is possibly TRBD1 (5 bases). There are 13 residues in the CDR3. Germline V gene data show CDR1 as SEHNR and CDR2 as FQNEAQ (reference sequence). V shed 5 bases and J shed 5 bases, with 12 bases lying between them. The CDR3 loop reads CASSPGGVYGYTF. The CDR3 nucleotides are TGTGCCAGCAGCCCTGGGGGGGTTTATGGCTACACCTTC.

The chain carries TRBV27 and TRBJ2-7; tentative D call: TRBD1 (7 bases). Germline CDR1 MNHEY, CDR2 SMNVEV (reference sequence). V dropped 6 bases and J dropped 7 bases, with 34 bases sitting between them. The CDR3 has 19 residues. Here the CDR3 reads CASRAVQGGTLASSWEQYF. The CDR3 nucleotides read TGTGCCAGCAGGGCAGTGCAGGGGGGTACCTTAGCGTCCTCTTGGGAGCAGTACTTC.

This rearrangement joins TRBV6-1 to TRBJ1-2; maybe TRBD1 (5 bases). Germline V gene sequence: CDR1 MNHNS, CDR2 SASEGT. Trimming removed 2 bases from V and 4 bases from J, with 20 bases in between. This CDR3 has 17 residues. The CDR3 sequence: CASSESGAGTFGYGYTF. Written as DNA, the CDR3 is TGTGCCAGCAGTGAATCAGGTGCGGGGACTTTTGGCTATGGCTACACCTTC.

The chain joins TRBV24-1 to TRBJ2-3; 11 bases fit TRBD1. Trimming cost V 12 bases and J 3 bases; bases outside gene matches: 13. The CDR3 has 16 residues. The V gene's germline CDR1 is KGHDR and CDR2 SFDVKD. The CDR3 loop is CAASSPGQGATDTQYF. The DNA for the CDR3 is TGTGCCGCCTCATCACCCGGACAGGGGGCAACAGATACGCAGTATTTT.